This entry is about one TCR beta chain. This clone was counted only a few times. It lacks a known antigen. Within one base of it there is no much larger clone, and no base qualities were kept. The intended sense of this specimen's time point label: cycle 2 day 1 (C2D1) of nivolumab. Every trial patient had relapsed after autologous stem cell transplantation, and cohorts A, B and C differed in prior brentuximab vedotin exposure. A total of fewer than 70 patients with relapsed/refractory classical Hodgkin lymphoma made up the trial cohort, and each patient's best overall response was complete response, partial response or progressive disease. In the multi-cohort phase II CheckMate 205 trial, trial patients received single-agent nivolumab. Best overall response was determined by an independent review committee according to the 2007 International Working Group response criteria. Trial PBMCs were collected just before the start of nivolumab (C1D1) and during therapy at cycle 2 day 1 and cycle 4 day 1. Peripheral blood was collected in 8 mL Vacutainer Cell Preparation Tubes, from which PBMCs were isolated by centrifugation and then cryopreserved.

Its CDR3 holds 16 amino acids, cysteine through phenylalanine. Just the 48-base CDR3 DNA is kept, in frame starting at base 1. Deletion took 4 bases off V and 6 bases off J, with a span of 19 bases between the germline ends. Based on the germline V gene, the CDR1 and CDR2 sequences are SGHRS and YFSETQ. This sample stems from a study of PD-1 blockade in classical Hodgkin lymphoma (dated by TCRdb to about 2020). With respect to the entire study: Nivolumab dosing was 3 mg/kg intravenously every 2 weeks, continuing until either disease progression or unacceptable toxicity. The study used TCR beta sequencing and CyTOF to define a peripheral blood immune signature of response to PD-1 blockade in classical Hodgkin lymphoma.

The Qiagen DNeasy kit was used to extract genomic DNA from unsorted PBMCs and from the negatively selected CD4+ and CD8+ fractions. Amplification of TCR beta CDR3 regions was done by immunoSEQ multiplex PCR with primers that anneal to V and J segments. A synthetic immune receptor repertoire was used to minimize amplification bias, and remaining bias was computationally removed after sequencing. From the authors' description of their analysis: Repertoire diversity was quantified as the Shannon entropy index using custom Python scripts. Unsorted, CD4+ and CD8+ repertoires were analyzed separately, except in combined analyses where CD4+ and CD8+ sequences were merged in silico. A clone was considered expanded if an increase in frequency of at least 2-fold after treatment relative to C1D1 was found, and a pseudocount of 0.5 was applied to clones undetected at baseline. Clones with 0 or 1 copy at C1D1 were defined as singleton clones, while clones with 2 or more copies were defined as non-singleton clones. By matching protein sequences in sorted samples from the same patient, clones expanded in unsorted samples were annotated as CD4+, CD8+ or unknown. Wilcoxon tests were applied to paired samples to test diversity changes from C1D1 to C4D1. Imported from immuneACCESS, the table was reduced by TCRdb to in-frame sequences with V and J called. These copies leave out some clones; in studies compared against another copy, an unresolved V gene accounts for under half, and the cause of the remainder is not known. That table gives V, J and clone size, and the DNA gave D and trimming. The sample profile shows more than 90,000 clones; roughly 80% of them were found once. The top ten hold under 20% of the sample.

The paper as a whole reports these results and caveats: By C4D1, a significant rise was seen in CD4+ TCR diversity but not in CD8+ TCR diversity (p=0.0027 vs p=0.16), and the rise was most apparent among complete responders (p=0.02). Baseline TCR diversity was reported to be lower in newly diagnosed patients than in healthy donors and to be lower still in relapsed/refractory patients. The study was restricted to a single clinical trial cohort, and the causes of repertoire differences, possibly disease activity or prior therapy, were left undefined. Trial patients with a complete response had baseline diversity similar to that of newly diagnosed patients, while partial responders and progressors had significantly lower diversity. Diversity was lower in patients who began nivolumab less than 1 year after ASCT, so these patients were left out of later analyses to avoid confounding by immune reconstitution.

This receptor chain uses TRBV5-1 and TRBJ2-2, and TRBD2 may be the D gene, going by 6 matching bases. Sequenced material: peripheral blood mononuclear cells (PBMCs), taken before the second cycle of nivolumab. The TCR sequence derives from a human donor with classical Hodgkin lymphoma. CDR3 protein: CASSRTGTLDAGELFF. The DNA is as follows: TGCGCCAGCAGCAGGACCGGGACTTTGGACGCCGGGGAGCTGTTTTTT. The full variable domain, completed from the reference TRBV5-1 and TRBJ2-2 proteins outside the CDR3, reads KAGVTQTPRYLIKTRGQQVTLSCSPISGHRSVSWYQQTPGQGLQFLFEYFSETQRNKGNFPGRFSGRQFSNSRSEMNVSTLELGDSALYLCASSRTGTLDAGELFFGEGSRLTVL.